The 10 T cell receptor beta chains reported below all come from one sample, sequenced in a study of identical twins. TCRdb redid the calling of the 5' RACE reads with MiXCR, one entry per CDR3 protein. The table includes a few hundred thousand distinct CDR3 sequences, about 8% detected once. These data also featured in a second study, about yellow fever vaccine responses in identical twins.

Sequences were obtained from CD8+ T cells sorted from blood. The receptors shown here come from a woman aged 18 to 35 in good health.

The genes are TRBV4-3 and TRBJ1-5; D is unresolved. CDR3 length: 14 amino acids. The V end lost 0 bases, the J end lost 4 bases, and 7 bases lay between the germline ends. CDR1 is LGHNA, CDR2 YSLEER, per germline. The CDR3, as DNA: TGCGCCAGCAGCCAAGATAGGAGTAATCAGCCCCAGCATTTT. Protein: CASSQDRSNQPQHF.

The genes are TRBV29-1 and TRBJ2-7; weak D call: TRBD1 (6 bases). Trimming stripped 6 bases from V and 0 bases from J, with 12 bases between. Germline CDR1 SQVTM, CDR2 ANQGSEA. This CDR3 spans 13 amino acids. The CDR3 DNA reads as TGCAGCGTCCTTCGGGACAACTCCTACGAGCAGTACTTC. It specifies CSVLRDNSYEQYF.

This clonotype occurred many times. This chain uses TRBV4-3 with TRBJ2-5; the match to TRBD1 covers 7 bases. CDR3 size: 16 residues. The trim removed 0 bases at V and 4 bases at J, leaving 8 bases unmatched. CDR1 and CDR2 (germline): LGHNA, YSLEER. The CDR3 here is CASSQDRAGGRETQYF. Written as DNA, the CDR3 is TGCGCCAGCAGCCAAGATCGGGCAGGGGGACGAGAGACCCAGTACTTC.

The V call is TRBV29-1, the J call TRBJ2-3; no reliable D call. Germline V lookup: CDR1 SQVTM, CDR2 ANQGSEA. This CDR3 spans 13 amino acids. Trimming stripped 5 bases from V and 2 bases from J, with 11 bases between. CDR3 residues: CSVRPGTTDTQYF. CDR3 coding DNA: TGCAGCGTTCGTCCGGGTACCACAGATACGCAGTATTTT.

V and J are TRBV5-4 and TRBJ2-3; D tentatively reads TRBD1 or TRBD2 (5 bases each). The germline V gene has CDR1 SGHNT and CDR2 YYREEE (reference sequence). Trimming removed 10 bases from V and 1 base from J, with 16 bases in between. The CDR3 is 14 residues long. DNA for the CDR3: TGTGCCTCCAGGCAACGGGACGGCACAGATACGCAGTATTTT. This encodes CASRQRDGTDTQYF.

The chain uses TRBV20-1 and TRBJ1-4, with a possible D match to TRBD1 (5 bases). Germline V lookup: CDR1 DFQATT, CDR2 SNEGSKA (reference sequence). Trimming left V 4 bases short and J 0 bases short, with 15 bases between. The CDR3 totals 16 residues. CDR3 nucleotide sequence: TGCAGTGCTATGCCCCCGACAGTTGCAACTAATGAAAAACTGTTTTTT. Protein product: CSAMPPTVATNEKLFF.

This clonotype was counted only a few times. The chain links TRBV4-1 to TRBJ2-7; D unclear. Trimming took 1 base from V and 1 from J, leaving 11 bases between them. The CDR3 contains 15 residues. Germline V gene sequence: CDR1 MGHRA, CDR2 YSYEKL. CDR3 in DNA: TGCGCCAGCAGCCAAGTTCTGGCCAAGTCCTACGAGCAGTACTTC. It is translated as CASSQVLAKSYEQYF.

At least ten counts were recorded for this clonotype. The chain recombines TRBV29-1 with TRBJ2-2; 7 bases line up with TRBD1. Germline CDR1 SQVTM, CDR2 ANQGSEA. V shed 4 bases, J shed 4 bases, and the junction held 6 bases outside the gene matches. The length of the CDR3 is 14 residues. This CDR3 reads CSVVEGAGTGELFF. The DNA of the CDR3 is TGCAGCGTTGTAGAGGGGGCGGGCACCGGGGAGCTGTTTTTT.

The table lists this clonotype with many counts. The V call is TRBV15, the J call TRBJ2-1; 14 nucleotides match TRBD2. This CDR3 is 18 amino acids long. Germline V gene sequence: CDR1 LNHNV, CDR2 YYDKDF (reference sequence). With V trimmed by 0 bases and J by 6 bases, 7 bases remained unmatched. For the CDR3, the DNA is TGTGCCACCAGCAGAGATCCGGGACTAGCGGGAGATGGCAATGAGCAGTTCTTC. Residues: CATSRDPGLAGDGNEQFF.

This clonotype was seen repeatedly, ten times or more. The chain couples TRBV29-1 to TRBJ2-2, with 7 bases aligning to TRBD2. Germline V CDR1 and CDR2: SQVTM, ANQGSEA. The CDR3 runs 15 residues. V dropped 7 bases and J dropped 0; count of bases not matched to a gene: 8. The CDR3 DNA is TGCAGCGCCAAGCGGGATAACTCGAACACCGGGGAGCTGTTTTTT. It specifies CSAKRDNSNTGELFF.